What follows is one T cell receptor (beta chain) and its context. Its binding antigen is unknown. Within one base of it there is no much larger clone, and no base qualities were kept. The entry originates in a study of PD-1 blockade in classical Hodgkin lymphoma (TCRdb year 2020). Regarding the study in general: Nivolumab dosing was 3 mg/kg intravenously every 2 weeks, continuing until either disease progression or unacceptable toxicity. To define a peripheral blood immune signature of response to PD-1 blockade in classical Hodgkin lymphoma, the study combined TCR beta sequencing with CyTOF. Results and caveats for the whole study, not just this receptor: Lower diversity was observed in patients in whom nivolumab was started less than 1 year after ASCT, and these patients were excluded from later analyses so that confounding by immune reconstitution would be avoided. By C4D1, a significant rise was seen in CD4+ TCR diversity but not in CD8+ TCR diversity (p=0.0027 vs p=0.16), and the rise was most apparent among complete responders (p=0.02). Baseline TCR diversity was reported to be lower in newly diagnosed patients than in healthy donors and to be lower still in relapsed/refractory patients. Trial patients achieving complete response had baseline diversity similar to newly diagnosed patients, whereas partial responders and progressors had significantly lower diversity. The study was restricted to a single clinical trial cohort, and the causes of repertoire differences, possibly disease activity or prior therapy, were left undefined.

The Qiagen DNeasy kit was used to extract genomic DNA both from unsorted PBMCs and from the negatively selected CD4+ and CD8+ fractions. TCR beta CDR3 regions were subjected to amplification by immunoSEQ multiplex PCR with primers that anneal to V and J segments. A synthetic immune receptor repertoire was used to minimize amplification bias, and any remaining bias was removed computationally after sequencing. The study's own analysis went as follows. Custom Python scripts were used to quantify repertoire diversity as the Shannon entropy index. Unsorted, CD4+ and CD8+ repertoires were examined separately, except in combined analyses, for which CD4+ and CD8+ sequences were merged in silico. Clonal expansion was defined as a frequency increase of at least 2-fold after treatment compared with C1D1, and clones undetected at baseline were assigned a pseudocount of 0.5. Singleton clones were defined as clones with 0 or 1 copy at C1D1, and non-singleton clones were defined as clones with 2 or more copies. Clones expanded in unsorted samples were assigned a CD4+, CD8+ or unknown annotation through matching of protein sequences in sorted samples from the same patient. Wilcoxon tests on paired samples were used to test changes in diversity from C1D1 to C4D1. TCRdb stores this immuneACCESS table with in-frame sequences only. Part of the clones is absent; in the studies checked, under half of the shortfall reflects unresolved V genes, and no reason is known for the rest. The V and J calls and clone size come from that table; D and trimming were worked out from the DNA. In this sample the table shows tens of thousands of clones, 75% to 90% of which occur a single time. About 11% of the sample rests with the top ten.

The intended sense of this specimen's time point label: cycle 2 day 1 (C2D1) of nivolumab. All trial patients had relapsed after autologous stem cell transplantation, with cohorts A, B and C differing in prior brentuximab vedotin exposure. The trial cohort was composed of 56 patients with relapsed/refractory classical Hodgkin lymphoma, for whom complete response, partial response or progressive disease was recorded as best overall response. Single-agent nivolumab was administered to trial patients in the multi-cohort phase II CheckMate 205 trial. An independent review committee assessed best overall response by applying the 2007 International Working Group response criteria. PBMCs from the trial were collected at three points: immediately before nivolumab initiation (C1D1), and during therapy at cycle 2 day 1 and cycle 4 day 1. After peripheral blood was drawn into 8 mL Vacutainer Cell Preparation Tubes, PBMCs were isolated by centrifugation and then cryopreserved.

This sequence was found in a human donor with classical Hodgkin lymphoma. The input for sequencing was peripheral blood mononuclear cells (PBMCs), taken before the second cycle of nivolumab.

The CDR3 corresponds to CASRKIGSTDTQYF. The DNA sequence is as follows: TGTGCCAGCAGGAAAATCGGGAGCACAGATACGCAGTATTTT. Rearrangement joined TRBV6-5 to TRBJ2-3, with the identity of the D gene unclear. CDR1 MNHEY and CDR2 SVGAGI were looked up in the germline V gene. Reading from cysteine to phenylalanine, the CDR3 counts 14 amino acids. Only the CDR3 portion is preserved as DNA: 42 bases, with reading frame beginning at the first base. Relative to germline, V is 6 bases shorter and J is 0 bases shorter, with 10 bases between their ends.